A selection of T cell receptor beta chains follows, all from one sample in a study of technical replicates of blood from several donors. The table came from immunoSEQ multiplex PCR; TCRdb's copy has only in-frame clones and leaves some out. The profile shows tens of thousands of clones, under 99% of them singletons. Sequencing was carried out using T cells isolated from PBMCs. These receptors all stem from a human donor in good health. Both conserved end residues are part of each CDR3. D genes are given only for firm matches. Clone size, where shown, is once, few, many, or a class for clones that have expanded.

D,J,size,V,DNA,CDR3
TRBD2,TRBJ2-1,once,TRBV4-3,TGCGCCAGCAGCCCCCGCAGCGGGAGGGCCTCCGATGAGCAGTTCTTC,CASSPRSGRASDEQFF
NA,TRBJ2-7,NA,TRBV15,TGTGCCACCAGCCCGAGAGGACAGTCGTACTACGAGCAGTACTTC,CATSPRGQSYYEQYF
TRBD1,TRBJ1-4,NA,TRBV27,TGTGCCAGCAGTTTACAGGGGGAGACTAATGAAAAACTGTTTTTT,CASSLQGETNEKLFF
TRBD2,TRBJ2-1,NA,TRBV9,TGTGCCAGCAGCTCTTGGCTAGCGGGAAGAGATGAGCAGTTCTTC,CASSSWLAGRDEQFF
NA,TRBJ2-1,NA,TRBV27,TGTGCCAGCAGTTTATTTTTAGGGGTGGTCGATGAGCAGTTCTTC,CASSLFLGVVDEQFF
NA,TRBJ1-5,NA,TRBV5-4,TGTGCCAGCAGCTTGATAGGGGCCAATCAGCCCCAGCATTTT,CASSLIGANQPQHF
NA,TRBJ2-1,NA,TRBV9,TGTGCCAGCAGCGTAGAGATTTCAAGAGACAATGAGCAGTTCTTC,CASSVEISRDNEQFF
NA,TRBJ2-2,NA,TRBV5-1,TGCGCCAGCAGCTTGGGACACGACACCGGGGAGCTGTTTTTT,CASSLGHDTGELFF
NA,TRBJ1-2,once,TRBV30,TGTGCCTGGAGTGTTGATCCTCCGGGTTCCTTC,CAWSVDPPGSF
NA,TRBJ1-6,NA,TRBV4-1,TGCGCCAGCAGCCAAGACCCCGGACCCCTCCACTTT,CASSQDPGPLHF
TRBD1,TRBJ1-4,NA,TRBV4-3,TGCGCCAGCAGCCTTGGGGCAACGGACAGGGGGCTTGAAAAACTGTTTTTT,CASSLGATDRGLEKLFF
NA,TRBJ2-2,NA,TRBV5-1,TGCGCCAGCAGCTTGGCAGGTGGTCCCGGGGAGCTGTTTTTT,CASSLAGGPGELFF
NA,TRBJ1-1,NA,TRBV10-1,TGCGCCAGCAGTGAGTCTTCCACAGCCCCAGACACTGAAGCTTTCTTT,CASSESSTAPDTEAFF
TRBD2,TRBJ2-2,NA,TRBV2,TGTGCCAGCGGCGGGAGAAACGGGGAGCTGTTTTTT,CASGGRNGELFF
NA,TRBJ2-1,once,TRBV7-3,TGTGCCAGCAGCTTAATGGGGAGCGGGTTTAATAATGAGCAGTTCTTC,CASSLMGSGFNNEQFF
TRBD2,TRBJ2-3,NA,TRBV5-6,TGTGCCAGCAGCCGGGGACTAAAATACACAGATACGCAGTATTTT,CASSRGLKYTDTQYF
NA,TRBJ2-7,once,TRBV25-1,TGTGCCAGCAGTCCCCGGGGTAGCGGACCCTACGAGCAGTACTTC,CASSPRGSGPYEQYF
NA,TRBJ2-3,NA,TRBV9,TGTGCCAGCAGCGCAGGGACTTTTACAGATACGCAGTATTTT,CASSAGTFTDTQYF
TRBD2,TRBJ2-1,NA,TRBV7-2,TGTGCCAGCAGCTTCTCCGGGACTAGCGGGAGTGGTCGGCAGTTCTTC,CASSFSGTSGSGRQFF
TRBD1,TRBJ1-2,once,TRBV5-6,TGTGCCAGCAGCTCGACAGGGAACTATGGCTACACCTTC,CASSSTGNYGYTF
NA,TRBJ1-1,NA,TRBV9,TGTGCCAGCAGCGTAAGTGTCCAGGGATCCGAAGCTTTCTTT,CASSVSVQGSEAFF
TRBD1,TRBJ1-4,NA,TRBV30,TGTGCCTGGAGTCGAGCGGACAGGGGACTGAATGAAAAACTGTTTTTT,CAWSRADRGLNEKLFF
NA,TRBJ2-1,NA,TRBV4-3,TGCGCCAGCAGCCGGGGACACTACAATGAGCAGTTCTTC,CASSRGHYNEQFF
NA,TRBJ1-1,NA,TRBV10-3,TGTGCCATCAGTTTCGTTGCGGTGAACACTGAAGCTTTCTTT,CAISFVAVNTEAFF
TRBD1,TRBJ2-7,NA,TRBV7-9,TGTGCCAGCAGACCTGGGACAGTCTCCTACGAGCAGTACTTC,CASRPGTVSYEQYF
TRBD2,TRBJ2-7,NA,TRBV19,TGTGCCAGTAGTATCGGGCCCACCGGGGGGTACCACGAGCAGTACTTC,CASSIGPTGGYHEQYF
NA,TRBJ2-7,NA,TRBV5-4,TGTGCCAGCAGAGAGAGACAGAACTACGAGCAGTACTTC,CASRERQNYEQYF
TRBD2,TRBJ2-1,once,TRBV29-1,TGCAGCCCCCGGGGGGGATCCTACAATGAGCAGTTCTTC,CSPRGGSYNEQFF
NA,TRBJ2-1,once,TRBV5-8,TGTGCCAGCAGCTTTAACAGGGATGAGCAGTTCTTC,CASSFNRDEQFF
NA,TRBJ1-2,NA,TRBV28,TGTGCCAGCAGTTTACCCGGCGGCTATGGCTACACCTTC,CASSLPGGYGYTF
TRBD1,TRBJ1-4,NA,TRBV18,TGTGCCAGCTCACCTTCGACAGGGGTGGAGAGTGAAAAACTGTTTTTT,CASSPSTGVESEKLFF
NA,TRBJ1-2,NA,TRBV11-2,TGTGCCAGCAGCCCGACGACAGGTCAGATGACTGGCTACACCTTC,CASSPTTGQMTGYTF
NA,TRBJ2-1,NA,TRBV9,TGTGCCAGCAGCGTAGCAAGAGGGGGTAATGAGCAGTTCTTC,CASSVARGGNEQFF
TRBD2,TRBJ2-7,NA,TRBV29-1,TGCAGCGTTGCTACTAGCGGGAGTTTCTACGAGCAGTACTTC,CSVATSGSFYEQYF
NA,TRBJ1-5,NA,TRBV27,TGTGCCAGCAGTTTGGGGGGGCCGCAGCCCCAGCATTTT,CASSLGGPQPQHF
NA,TRBJ1-5,NA,TRBV7-2,TGTGCCAGCAGCTTAGGAGGGTTTTATAGCAATCAGCCCCAGCATTTT,CASSLGGFYSNQPQHF
NA,TRBJ2-7,NA,TRBV14,TGTGCCAGCAGCCAACGGTGGTACGAGCAGTACTTC,CASSQRWYEQYF
NA,TRBJ2-7,NA,TRBV30,TGTGCCTGGAGTTTTTCGGGGAACCACGAGCAGTACTTC,CAWSFSGNHEQYF
NA,TRBJ2-7,NA,TRBV11-2,TGTGCCAGCAGCCGAGTTCGCGAGCAGTACTTC,CASSRVREQYF
TRBD2,TRBJ2-2,NA,TRBV5-1,TGCGCCAGCAGGCCTAGCGGGAGTTCCGGGGAGCTGTTTTTT,CASRPSGSSGELFF
NA,TRBJ1-1,NA,TRBV11-3,TGTGCCAGCAGCTTAGGTCCGGTAATGAACACTGAAGCTTTCTTT,CASSLGPVMNTEAFF
NA,TRBJ1-1,NA,TRBV19,TGTGCCAGTAGTTTGATACAGGAGAACACTGAAGCTTTCTTT,CASSLIQENTEAFF
NA,TRBJ1-1,NA,TRBV9,TGTGCCAGCAGCATAAGTGAAGGGAATGGGAGGACTGAAGCTTTCTTT,CASSISEGNGRTEAFF
NA,TRBJ2-5,NA,TRBV29-1,TGCAGCGTTCAGAGAGGGACATCTCAAGAGACCCAGTACTTC,CSVQRGTSQETQYF
TRBD1,TRBJ1-1,NA,TRBV27,TGTGCCAGCAGCAGACAGGGTGGCACTGAAGCTTTCTTT,CASSRQGGTEAFF
NA,TRBJ1-2,NA,TRBV5-6,TGTGCCAGCAGCTTGGACGGGTACTATGGCTACACCTTC,CASSLDGYYGYTF
NA,TRBJ1-5,NA,TRBV19,TGTGCCAGTAGTGATGAGAGTAATCAGCCCCAGCATTTT,CASSDESNQPQHF
NA,TRBJ2-1,NA,TRBV6-5,TGTGCCAGCAGTCAACCAGCGGACGGCAATGAGCAGTTCTTC,CASSQPADGNEQFF
NA,TRBJ1-3,NA,TRBV21-1,TGTGCCAGCAGCAACCGGGACAGTTTAAATCACACCATATATTTT,CASSNRDSLNHTIYF
NA,TRBJ2-1,NA,TRBV19,TGTGCCAGTAGTCTTAGTAGAAGTAATGAGCAGTTCTTC,CASSLSRSNEQFF
TRBD2,TRBJ2-7,NA,TRBV2,TGTGCCAGCATCGAAACCGGGGGGGACTACGAGCAGTACTTC,CASIETGGDYEQYF
TRBD1,TRBJ2-7,NA,TRBV2,TGTGCCGGGGACAGGGGGTTCGAGCAGTACTTC,CAGDRGFEQYF